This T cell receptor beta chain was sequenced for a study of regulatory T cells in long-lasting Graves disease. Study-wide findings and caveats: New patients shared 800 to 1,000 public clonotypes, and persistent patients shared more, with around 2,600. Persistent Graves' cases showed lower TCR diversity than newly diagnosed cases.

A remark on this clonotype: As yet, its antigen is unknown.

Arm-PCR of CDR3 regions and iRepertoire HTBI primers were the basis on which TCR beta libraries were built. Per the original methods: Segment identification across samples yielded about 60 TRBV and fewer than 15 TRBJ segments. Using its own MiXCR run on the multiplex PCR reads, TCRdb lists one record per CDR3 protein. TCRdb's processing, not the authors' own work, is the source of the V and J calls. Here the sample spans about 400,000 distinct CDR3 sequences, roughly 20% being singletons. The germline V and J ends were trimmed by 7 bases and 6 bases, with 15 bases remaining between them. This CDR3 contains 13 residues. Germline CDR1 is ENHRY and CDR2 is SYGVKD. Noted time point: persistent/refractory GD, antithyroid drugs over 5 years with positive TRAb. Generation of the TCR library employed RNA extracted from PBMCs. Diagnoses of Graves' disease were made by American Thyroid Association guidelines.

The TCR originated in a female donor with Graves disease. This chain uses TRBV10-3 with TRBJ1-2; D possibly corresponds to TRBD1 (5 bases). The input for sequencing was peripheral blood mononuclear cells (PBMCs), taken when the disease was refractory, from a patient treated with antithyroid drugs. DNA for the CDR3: TGTGCCATCACGGGGGAGCCTGGGAATGGCTACACCTTC. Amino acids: CAITGEPGNGYTF.